These 10 T cell receptor beta chains share one sample of origin, sequenced in a study of cytomegalovirus exposure and HLA in healthy donors. Primers: 60 Vbeta forward and 13 Jbeta reverse. Libraries were prepared by immunoSEQ multiplex PCR; TCRdb keeps only in-frame clonotypes and omits some of them. The table has 50,000 to 65,000 clones, more than 70% seen once. Sequences were obtained from PBMCs. These receptors were taken from a man aged 50 to 59 in good health and CMV-seropositive.

J is TRBJ2-7 and V is TRBV19; 11 nucleotides match TRBD1. The V gene end was trimmed by 4 bases and the J gene end by 1 base; junction bases not matched to a gene: 3. Germline CDR1 reads LNHDA; CDR2 reads SQIVND (reference sequence). This CDR3 contains 15 residues. This CDR3 is CASSTGTGGSYEQYF. DNA for the CDR3: TGTGCCAGTAGTACTGGGACAGGGGGTTCCTACGAGCAGTACTTC. The full variable domain, in which reference TRBV19 and TRBJ2-7 provide the parts outside the CDR3, is DGGITQSPKYLFRKEGQNVTLSCEQNLNHDAMYWYRQDPGQGLRLIYYSQIVNDFQKGDIAEGYSVSREKKESFPLTVTSAQKNPTAFYLCASSTGTGGSYEQYFGPGTRLTVT.

The genes are TRBV19 and TRBJ2-7, with TRBD1 matching over 8 bases. Per the germline V gene, CDR1 is LNHDA and CDR2 is SQIVND (reference sequence). V shed 1 base, J shed 2 bases, and the junction held 1 base outside the gene matches. The CDR3 is 14 residues long. This CDR3 is CASSIGTGTYEQYF. In DNA form, the CDR3 reads TGTGCCAGTAGTATAGGGACAGGGACCTACGAGCAGTACTTC.

The chain has TRBV6-1 and TRBJ2-7; 7 bases align to TRBD2. The junction had 12 bases not matched to a gene; V was cut back by 8 bases and J by 5 bases. Germline CDR1 and CDR2: MNHNS and SASEGT. The CDR3 totals 14 residues. The CDR3 region has the DNA TGTGCCAGCCACCGGGGGAGGGGCGTCCACGAGCAGTACTTC. Its protein product is CASHRGRGVHEQYF.

The rearrangement links TRBV30 to TRBJ1-2; 9 bases agree with TRBD1. Germline lookup yields CDR1 GTSNPN and CDR2 SVGIG (reference sequence). The CDR3 extends over 13 amino acids. V dropped 8 bases and J dropped 3; count of bases not matched to a gene: 7. The CDR3 DNA reads as TGTGCCGGGTGGACAGGGGTGGACTATGGCTACACCTTC. This encodes CAGWTGVDYGYTF.

The rearrangement uses TRBV30 and TRBJ2-7; TRBD1 aligns across 10 bases. Germline V gene sequence: CDR1 GTSNPN, CDR2 SVGIG (reference sequence). This CDR3 is built from 18 residues. Trimming at V came to 2 bases and at J to 1 base, leaving 14 bases not matched to a gene. The CDR3 loop reads CAWSIRGQGSWRSYEQYF. The CDR3 bases are TGTGCCTGGAGTATAAGGGGACAGGGGAGTTGGAGGTCCTACGAGCAGTACTTC.

The chain combines TRBV19 with TRBJ1-1, with a tentative D call TRBD1 (6 bases). Germline CDR1 and CDR2: LNHDA and SQIVND (reference sequence). The ends were cut back, 5 bases at V and 0 bases at J, with 10 bases in the middle. There are 14 residues in the CDR3. CDR3 residues: CASSSTGLNTEAFF. The CDR3 nucleotides read TGTGCCAGTAGTTCAACAGGGTTGAACACTGAAGCTTTCTTT.

This clone was recorded a few times. This sequence joins TRBV7-2 and TRBJ2-7; D possibly corresponds to TRBD1 (5 bases). Per the germline V gene, CDR1 is SGHTA and CDR2 is FQGNSA. The CDR3 loop spans 13 amino acids. CDR3 nucleotides: TGTGCCAGCAGCTTACGGCAGGGCCTCCTAGTAAGCGTC. Its translation: CASSLRQGLLVSV.

V is TRBV29-1 and J is TRBJ2-3; tentatively, D is TRBD2 (6 bases). V was clipped by 3 bases and J by 2 bases, with 9 bases between them. Germline-derived CDR1 and CDR2 are SQVTM and ANQGSEA. The CDR3 totals 13 residues. CDR3: CSVDSGYTDTQYF. CDR3 coding DNA: TGCAGCGTTGATAGCGGATACACAGATACGCAGTATTTT.

This chain joins TRBV6-1 and TRBJ2-5; D might be TRBD2 (5 bases). CDR1 is MNHNS, CDR2 SASEGT, per germline. Trimming removed 2 bases at V and 2 bases at J, with 9 bases between. This CDR3 has 14 amino acids. In nucleotides, the CDR3 is TGTGCCAGCAGTGAACGGAGGAAACAAGAGACCCAGTACTTC. Amino acid sequence: CASSERRKQETQYF.

The V call is TRBV18, the J call TRBJ1-4; TRBD1 matches 8 bases. The germline gives CDR1 KGHSH, CDR2 LQKENI. CDR3 length: 16 amino acids. V lost 2 bases, J lost 7 bases, and 9 bases stayed unmatched. The CDR3 region is CASSPGRSGGVEKLFF. CDR3 sequence (DNA): TGTGCCAGCTCACCAGGAAGATCAGGGGGCGTTGAAAAACTGTTTTTT.